This note documents a single T cell receptor beta chain sequence. Its cognate antigen is unknown. The CDR3 runs 12 residues. The germline CDR1 and CDR2 sequences are MNHEY and SMNVEV (reference sequence). With V trimmed by 2 bases and J by 8 bases, 0 bases remained unmatched. This specimen comes from a study of cytotoxic CD8 clonotypes in ibrutinib-treated CLL. The assay was immunoSEQ multiplex PCR, and TCRdb's table has in-frame clones only and misses some. The sample contains fewer than 300,000 clones, around 76% of which appear only once. Study conclusions and caveats: Under treatment, the uncommon public clonotypes either contracted or remained stable. Researchers report that baseline clonality outpaced age-matched healthy donors and tracked circulating CD8+ T-cell counts.

The origin of this receptor is a human donor with chronic lymphocytic leukemia. Here the sequenced sample was PBMCs, taken at disease progression, from a patient treated with ibrutinib. The genes are TRBV27 and TRBJ2-1; 7 bases line up with TRBD2. The CDR3 protein is CASSLRGDEQFF. The CDR3 nucleotides are TGTGCCAGCAGTTTACGGGGGGATGAGCAGTTCTTC.